This T cell receptor beta chain was sequenced during a study of shared clonotypes between healthy human individuals (dated by TCRdb to about 2020). Notes on the research overall: A few men and two women, aged 18 to 49 years, made up the cohort. Per donor, three plates each were used for CD4 naive and CD4 memory, two for CD8 naive, and one for CD8 memory. Each donor's leukapheresis produced roughly between roughly 0.85 and 9.5 billion PBMCs. To increase sequencing depth and limit assay-specific biases, different laboratories used diverse techniques to prepare libraries and sequence TCR repertoires. Blood TCR repertoires of a handful of healthy adults were deeply sequenced to estimate repertoire size and the extent of clonotype sharing between individuals.

What the research found in general, with its limitations: Sampling was restricted to blood, and TCR repertoires in tissue are likely to differ from TCR repertoires in blood. Because the study included only a small number of donors, the genetic and exposure-history diversity represented was limited. Even with the large sequencing depth, rarefaction of the sorted-subset datasets indicated that sequencing was incomplete. Pairwise subsampling led to the expectation that sequencing depth would affect the degree of clonotype sharing among donors. Estimated clonotype richness was generally larger for naive than for memory subsets. Clonotypes shared by all four sorted-subset donors showed higher generation probabilities than non-shared clonotypes. Sharing across a handful of donors was observed for approximately 5% of naive CD4, about 3.2% of naive CD8, 2.3% of memory CD4, and around 0.42% of memory CD8 clonotypes.

Using the deep immunoSEQ assay, multiplex PCR amplified TCR CDR3 regions from genomic DNA. Genomic DNA extracted from each cell subset was distributed evenly over all wells of several immunoSEQ 96-well plates, and each plate served as one replicate. For sorted subsets, 150 to 250 ng genomic DNA, equal to about 30,000 T cell genomes, was loaded into each replicate PCR. Purified libraries were quantified with a Qubit 3.0 fluorometer, sized on a Bioanalyzer 2100, and re-quantified with the KAPA Library Quantification kit. Each immunoSEQ 96-well plate was sequenced on its own single-read 150-cycle Illumina NextSeq 550 flow cell. The authors processed their data as follows. Because the immunoSEQ output held only junctional sequences and lacked quality scores, the filtering could not match the filtering applied to full-length reads. To assign V/J genes and CDR3, sequences were annotated using PyIR, a Python wrapper for IgBLAST v1.9, with IMGT germline references. Reads were removed for weak V/J assignments (E-value above 1e-6), missing CDR3, stop codons, out-of-frame junctions, or ambiguous translated residues. A V3J clonotype was defined by an identical inferred V gene, J gene, and CDR3 amino acid sequence. To compute the percentage overlap between repertoires, the number of shared unique clonotypes was divided by the size of the smaller repertoire. Three approaches were used to assess repertoire richness: RTK rarefaction, the Chao1 estimator, and Recon v2.1 estimates of unobserved clonotypes. Generation probabilities for all TCRbeta clonotypes obtained by the gDNA method from four donors were computed using OLGA. Imported from immuneACCESS, the table was reduced by TCRdb to in-frame sequences with V and J called. These copies leave out some clones; in studies compared against another copy, an unresolved V gene accounts for under half, and the cause of the remainder is not known. That table is the source of V, J and clone size, and D and trimming were worked out from the DNA. The sample data list 2 million to 3 million clones, and roughly 93% of these were observed just once. Clones ranked in the top ten supply about 0.39% of the sample.

A remark on this clone: The antigen this receptor binds is unknown. Within one base of it there is no much larger clone, and no base qualities were kept.

The donors were healthy, HIV-negative adults who had no recently reported acute infections or vaccinations. Only Caucasian adults living in Nashville, Tennessee, USA were represented among the donors. Magnetic negative selection was used to enrich CD4+ T cells, after which naive cells were positively selected on CD45RA and the negative fraction became the memory subset. Blood was obtained by leukapheresis, after which PBMCs were separated by Ficoll-Histopaque density gradient centrifugation and cryopreserved in liquid nitrogen vapor phase. Analytical flow cytometry was used to check the purity and quantity of every magnetically sorted T cell population. From each sorted fraction, genomic DNA was isolated and quantified by UV absorbance on a Nanodrop 2000c. This sequence was found in a man aged 18 to 30 in good health. Some clones in this sample may be carry-over from other donors' samples. The sample taken for sequencing was naive CD4+ T cells from PBMCs. Per the publication, the cell subset or site label means: CD45RA+ positively selected.

The CDR3 in this case is CAWSATVGYAKNIQYF. The sequence in DNA is TGTGCCTGGAGTGCTACCGTCGGTTACGCCAAAAACATTCAGTACTTC. The chain links TRBV30 with TRBJ2-4; no D segment can be confidently identified. CDR1 and CDR2 are drawn from the germline V gene (reference sequence): GTSNPN, SVGIG. The CDR3 contains 16 residues, cysteine and phenylalanine counted. Only the CDR3 part of the read is kept: 48 bases, read in frame from the first base. Trimming takes 1 base from V and 1 base from J, and the germline ends sit 14 bases apart.